This T cell receptor beta chain was profiled in a study of blood T cell repertoires in COVID-19. About the research overall: Some COVID-19 samples were acute and others convalescent; all came from the United States, Italy and Spain. Sources were T cells, B-cell-depleted T cells, or PBMCs; the material itself was cDNA or gDNA.

The CDR3 spans 13 residues. As handled by the study authors: The authors estimated nucleated cell counts from reference gene primer amplification. Data came from immunoSEQ multiplex PCR; TCRdb stores just in-frame clones and leaves some out. V and J calls plus clone size are reproduced from that table; the DNA served to infer D and trimming. The sample has roughly 140,000 clones; 79% are singletons. Input material: peripheral blood. The V call is TRBV21-1, the J call TRBJ1-5; the table's D call, TRBD1, has no DNA check behind it. TRBV21-1 counts as a pseudogene. This TCR derives from a man aged 45-65 years with active or convalescent COVID-19. The CDR3 DNA sequence: TGTGCCAGCAGCAAACCTGGGCTTCAGCCCCAGCATTTT. Translated: CASSKPGLQPQHF.